The present TCR beta chain was sequenced within a study of blood T cell repertoires in COVID-19. For the study at large: The origin of the acute and convalescent COVID-19 samples was the United States, Italy and Spain. Nucleic acid was either cDNA or gDNA, and it came from T cells, B-cell-depleted T cells, or PBMCs.

The V gene lost 7 bases and the J gene lost 7 bases, with 28 bases spanning the gap. Germline V gene lookup returns CDR1 SEHNR and CDR2 FQNEAQ (reference sequence). The CDR3 spans 17 residues. Original data processing: The authors estimated nucleated cell counts from reference gene primer amplification. Clones were sequenced by immunoSEQ multiplex PCR, and TCRdb holds only the in-frame ones, with some missing. V, J and clone size are those of that table, while D and trimming were read from the DNA. Among hundreds of thousands of clones listed, more than 70% were seen once. Patients in Seattle were enrolled during active infection, then followed longitudinally.

The receptor was derived from a woman aged 60 to 75 with COVID-19, enrolled during active disease. The chain employs TRBV7-9 and TRBJ1-1, with D unresolved. The specimen was peripheral blood. DNA for the CDR3: TGTGCCAGCATACCAACTTGGCGACTGGGCGTCGGGAGTGAAGCTTTCTTT. Protein product: CASIPTWRLGVGSEAFF.